This entry lists 5 T cell receptor beta chains sequenced from one sample in a study of cytomegalovirus exposure and HLA in healthy donors. Amplification used 60 Vbeta primers and 13 Jbeta primers. Libraries were prepared by immunoSEQ multiplex PCR; TCRdb keeps only in-frame clonotypes and omits some of them. The table records tens of thousands of clones, over 70% of them present only once. The material sequenced was PBMCs. These receptors were obtained from a male donor in good health and CMV-seropositive.

V is TRBV7-3 and J is TRBJ2-3; a possible D gene is TRBD1 (5 bases). Germline V gives CDR1 SGHTA, CDR2 FQGTGA. The CDR3 is 15 residues long. V gave up 2 bases and J gave up 1 base, with 10 bases separating them. CDR3: CASSLQGWGTDTQYF. The CDR3 DNA is TGTGCCAGCAGCTTACAGGGTTGGGGCACAGATACGCAGTATTTT. Based on the CDR3 plus reference TRBV7-3 and TRBJ2-3, the full variable domain is GAGVSQTPSNKVTEKGKYVELRCDPISGHTALYWYRQSLGQGPEFLIYFQGTGAADDSGLPNDRFFAVRPEGSVSTLKIQRTERGDSAVYLCASSLQGWGTDTQYFGPGTRLTVL.

The sample holds a few counts of this clone. The chain recombines TRBV18 with TRBJ1-1, with D unclear. V gave up 2 bases and J gave up 0 bases, with 16 bases separating them. This CDR3 is built from 17 residues. The V gene's germline CDR1 is KGHSH and CDR2 LQKENI. The CDR3 DNA follows: TGTGCCAGCTCACCAACTAACGGAATAGTCATGAACACTGAAGCTTTCTTT. Translation: CASSPTNGIVMNTEAFF.

V gene TRBV7-9 combines with J gene TRBJ1-1; no definite D call. This CDR3 is 13 amino acids long. CDR1 and CDR2 from the germline V gene are SEHNR and FQNEAQ (reference sequence). V was clipped by 7 bases and J by 6 bases, with 15 bases between them. The CDR3 DNA is TGTGCCAGCATCCTAAGTGAAGTCTCTGAAGCTTTCTTT. Translating gives CASILSEVSEAFF.

This clone was found once. The V and J genes are TRBV30 and TRBJ2-7; 9 bases match TRBD1. This CDR3 has 13 residues. V was pared by 7 bases and J by 4 bases, with 8 bases of the junction left unmatched. Germline V gene sequence: CDR1 GTSNPN, CDR2 SVGIG (reference sequence). As DNA, the CDR3 is TGTGCCTCCTGGAAGGACAGGGGATACGAGCAGTACTTC. Translation gives CASWKDRGYEQYF. Supplemented by reference TRBV30 and TRBJ2-7, the full variable domain reads SQTIHQWPATLVQPVGSPLSLECTVEGTSNPNLYWYRQAAGRGLQLLFYSVGIGQISSEVPQNLSASRPQDRQFILSSKKLLLSDSGFYLCASWKDRGYEQYFGPGTRLTVT.

V usage is TRBV7-2 and J usage is TRBJ2-2; 8 bases match TRBD2. The ends lost 5 bases at V and 5 bases at J; junction bases unmatched: 10. The CDR3 sequence is 16 residues long. Germline V gene lookup returns CDR1 SGHTA and CDR2 FQGNSA. CDR3 loop: CASSVRARGATGELFF. CDR3 nucleotide sequence: TGTGCCAGCAGCGTTCGTGCGCGGGGGGCGACCGGGGAGCTGTTTTTT.